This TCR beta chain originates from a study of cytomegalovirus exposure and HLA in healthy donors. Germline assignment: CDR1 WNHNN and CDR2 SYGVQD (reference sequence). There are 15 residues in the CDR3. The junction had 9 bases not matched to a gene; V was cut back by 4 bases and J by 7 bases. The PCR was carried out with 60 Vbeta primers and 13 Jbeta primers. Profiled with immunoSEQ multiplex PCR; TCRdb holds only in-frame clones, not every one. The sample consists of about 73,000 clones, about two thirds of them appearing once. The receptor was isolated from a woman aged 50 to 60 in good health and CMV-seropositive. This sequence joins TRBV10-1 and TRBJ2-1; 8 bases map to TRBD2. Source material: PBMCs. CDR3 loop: CASSASGGAVNEQFF. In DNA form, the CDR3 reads TGCGCCAGCAGTGCATCCGGGGGGGCTGTGAATGAGCAGTTCTTC.